The rows below give T cell receptor beta chains drawn from one sample of a study of shared clonotypes between healthy human individuals. The assay was immunoSEQ multiplex PCR, and TCRdb's table has in-frame clones only and misses some. Counted here are 730,000 or so clones, approximately 75% occurring once; the ten biggest clones make up under 2%. Sequencing was performed on memory CD4+ T cells sorted from blood. The receptors here all came from a woman in her twenties or thirties in good health. The CDR3 runs from the conserved cysteine through the conserved F or W. Each record gives: D gene, clone size, J gene, V gene, CDR3 DNA, CDR3 protein. A D gene is named only where the DNA matches it firmly. Clone size is not always given. Where it is, it says once, few, many or a class for expanded clones.

TRBD1 | . | TRBJ1-1 | TRBV28 | TGTGCCAGCAGTTCAACAGGGGGTAGGACTGAAGCTTTCTTT | CASSSTGGRTEAFF
TRBD2 | . | TRBJ2-7 | TRBV6-1 | TGTGCCAGCAGTGAAGCGGAGACTAGCGGGAGCTCCTACGAGCAGTACTTC | CASSEAETSGSSYEQYF
. | . | TRBJ1-5 | TRBV6-1 | TGTGCCACTAGGGGTAGCAATCAGCCCCAGCATTTT | CATRGSNQPQHF
. | . | TRBJ2-6 | TRBV6-5 | TGTGCCAGCAGCCAGGTTAGCTCTGGGGCCAACGTCCTGACTTTC | CASSQVSSGANVLTF
TRBD2 | once | TRBJ2-1 | TRBV25-1 | TGTGCCAGCAGTGAATCCCCTAGCGGGAGAACCTGGGATGAGCAGTTCTTC | CASSESPSGRTWDEQFF
TRBD1 | . | TRBJ1-4 | TRBV15 | TGTGCCACCAGCAAATGGACAGGGGAGTCATATGAAAAACTGTTTTTT | CATSKWTGESYEKLFF
TRBD1 | . | TRBJ1-5 | TRBV15 | TGTGCCACTGCTCGGGACAGCCTAAATCAGCCCCAGCATTTT | CATARDSLNQPQHF
. | few | TRBJ2-1 | TRBV7-2 | TGTGCCAGCAGCTTAGCGCACTCCCTATCCTACAATGAGCAGTTCTTC | CASSLAHSLSYNEQFF
TRBD1 | . | TRBJ1-4 | TRBV14 | TGTGCCAGCAGCCAAGTTGGCCCGGGACAGCCTAATGAAAAACTGTTTTTT | CASSQVGPGQPNEKLFF
. | few | TRBJ2-7 | TRBV30 | TGTGCCTGGAGTCGGGGCCCATACGAGCAGTACTTC | CAWSRGPYEQYF
TRBD2 | . | TRBJ2-1 | TRBV29-1 | TGCAGCGCCGTCCGCGGGAGGCACAATGAGCAGTTCTTC | CSAVRGRHNEQFF
. | . | TRBJ2-7 | TRBV11-1 | TGTGCCAGCAGCTTAGAACGTGGGAGCTCCTACGAGCAGTACTTC | CASSLERGSSYEQYF
. | . | TRBJ2-7 | TRBV4-1 | TGCGCCAGCAGCCAAGATCGACTTCGGGACCGCGGCACCCACGAGCAGTACTTC | CASSQDRLRDRGTHEQYF
. | . | TRBJ2-7 | TRBV11-3 | TGTGCCAGCAGCTTTACCGGGGAGTACGAGCAGTACTTC | CASSFTGEYEQYF
. | few | TRBJ2-7 | TRBV27 | TGTGCCAGCAGTATCGGAGGGCCCCCCTACGAGCAGTACTTC | CASSIGGPPYEQYF
. | . | TRBJ1-1 | TRBV18 | TGTGCCAGCTCACCATTTTCAGGGGTTGGTGAAGCTTTCTTT | CASSPFSGVGEAFF
. | . | TRBJ2-2 | TRBV15 | TGTGCCACCAGCAGAGAAACTAGCCGGAACACCGGGGAGCTGTTTTTT | CATSRETSRNTGELFF